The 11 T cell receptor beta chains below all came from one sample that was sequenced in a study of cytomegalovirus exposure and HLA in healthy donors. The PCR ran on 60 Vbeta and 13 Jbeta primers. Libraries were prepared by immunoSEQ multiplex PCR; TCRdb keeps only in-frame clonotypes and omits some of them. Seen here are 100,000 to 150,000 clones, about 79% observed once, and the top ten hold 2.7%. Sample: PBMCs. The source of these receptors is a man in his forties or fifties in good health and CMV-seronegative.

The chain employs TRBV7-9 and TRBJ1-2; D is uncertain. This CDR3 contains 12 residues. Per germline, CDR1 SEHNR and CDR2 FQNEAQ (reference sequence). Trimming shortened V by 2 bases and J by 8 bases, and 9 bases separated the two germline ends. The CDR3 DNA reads TGTGCCAGCAGCTTATTGGGCGAGGGCTACACCTTC. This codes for CASSLLGEGYTF. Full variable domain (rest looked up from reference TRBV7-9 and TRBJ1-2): DTGVSQNPRHKITKRGQNVTFRCDPISEHNRLYWYRQTLGQGPEFLTYFQNEAQLEKSRLLSDRFSAERPKGSFSTLEIQRTEQGDSAMYLCASSLLGEGYTFGSGTRLTVV.

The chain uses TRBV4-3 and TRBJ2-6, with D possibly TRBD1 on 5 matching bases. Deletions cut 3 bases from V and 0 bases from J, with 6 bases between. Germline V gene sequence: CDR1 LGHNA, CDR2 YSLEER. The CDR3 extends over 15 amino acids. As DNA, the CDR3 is TGCGCCAGCAGCCACACAGGCTCTGGGGCCAACGTCCTGACTTTC. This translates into CASSHTGSGANVLTF.

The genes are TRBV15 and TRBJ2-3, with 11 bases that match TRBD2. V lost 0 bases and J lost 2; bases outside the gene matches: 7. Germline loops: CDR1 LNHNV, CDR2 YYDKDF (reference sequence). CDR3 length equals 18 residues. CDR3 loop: CATSRDSVAGGPTDTQYF. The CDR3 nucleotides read TGTGCCACCAGCAGAGACTCCGTAGCGGGGGGGCCCACAGATACGCAGTATTTT.

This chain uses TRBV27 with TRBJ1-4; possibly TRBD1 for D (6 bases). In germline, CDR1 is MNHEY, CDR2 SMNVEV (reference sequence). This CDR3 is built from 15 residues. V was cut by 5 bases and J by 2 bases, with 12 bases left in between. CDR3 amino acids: CASSPRGFTNEKLFF. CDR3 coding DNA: TGTGCCAGCAGTCCGAGGGGGTTCACTAATGAAAAACTGTTTTTT.

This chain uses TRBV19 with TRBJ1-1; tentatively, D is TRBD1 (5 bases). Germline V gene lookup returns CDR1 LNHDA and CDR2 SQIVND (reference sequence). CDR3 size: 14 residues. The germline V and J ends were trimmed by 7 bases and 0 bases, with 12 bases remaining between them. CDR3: CASKMDIMNTEAFF. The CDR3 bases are TGTGCCAGTAAAATGGACATAATGAACACTGAAGCTTTCTTT.

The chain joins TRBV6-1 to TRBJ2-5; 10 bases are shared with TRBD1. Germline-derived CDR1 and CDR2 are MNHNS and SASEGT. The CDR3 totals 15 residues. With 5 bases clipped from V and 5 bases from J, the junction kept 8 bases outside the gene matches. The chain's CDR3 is CASSTGTGVPETQYF. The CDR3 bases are TGTGCCAGCAGTACCGGGACAGGGGTACCGGAGACCCAGTACTTC.

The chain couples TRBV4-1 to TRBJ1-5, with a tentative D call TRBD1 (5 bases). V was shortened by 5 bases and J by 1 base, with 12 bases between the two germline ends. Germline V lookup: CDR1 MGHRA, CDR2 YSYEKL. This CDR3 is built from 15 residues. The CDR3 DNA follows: TGCGCCAGCAGCTCCATGGCAGGGAGCAATCAGCCCCAGCATTTT. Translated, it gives CASSSMAGSNQPQHF.

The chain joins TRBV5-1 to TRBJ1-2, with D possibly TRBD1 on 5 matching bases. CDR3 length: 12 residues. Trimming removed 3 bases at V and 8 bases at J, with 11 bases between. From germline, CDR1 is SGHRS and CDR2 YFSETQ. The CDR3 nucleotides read TGCGCCAGCAGCTCAGGGTCGGAAGGCTACACCTTC. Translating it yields CASSSGSEGYTF.

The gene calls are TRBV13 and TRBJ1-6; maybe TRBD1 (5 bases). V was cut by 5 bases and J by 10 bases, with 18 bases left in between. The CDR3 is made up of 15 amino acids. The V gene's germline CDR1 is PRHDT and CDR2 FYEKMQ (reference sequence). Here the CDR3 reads CASSGERGTESPLHF. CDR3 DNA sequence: TGTGCCAGCAGCGGAGAGCGGGGGACGGAATCACCCCTCCACTTT.

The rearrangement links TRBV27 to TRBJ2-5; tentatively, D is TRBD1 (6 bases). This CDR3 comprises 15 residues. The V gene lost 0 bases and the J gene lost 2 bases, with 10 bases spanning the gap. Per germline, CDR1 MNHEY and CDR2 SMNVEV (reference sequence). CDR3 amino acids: CASSLSWTVQETQYF. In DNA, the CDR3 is TGTGCCAGCAGTTTATCGTGGACAGTACAAGAGACCCAGTACTTC.

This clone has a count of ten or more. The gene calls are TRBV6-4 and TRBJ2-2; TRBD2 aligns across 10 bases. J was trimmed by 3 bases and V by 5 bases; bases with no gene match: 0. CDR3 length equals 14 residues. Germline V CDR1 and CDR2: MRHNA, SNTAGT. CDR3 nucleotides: TGTGCCAGCAGTAGCGGGGGGGACACCGGGGAGCTGTTTTTT. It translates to CASSSGGDTGELFF.